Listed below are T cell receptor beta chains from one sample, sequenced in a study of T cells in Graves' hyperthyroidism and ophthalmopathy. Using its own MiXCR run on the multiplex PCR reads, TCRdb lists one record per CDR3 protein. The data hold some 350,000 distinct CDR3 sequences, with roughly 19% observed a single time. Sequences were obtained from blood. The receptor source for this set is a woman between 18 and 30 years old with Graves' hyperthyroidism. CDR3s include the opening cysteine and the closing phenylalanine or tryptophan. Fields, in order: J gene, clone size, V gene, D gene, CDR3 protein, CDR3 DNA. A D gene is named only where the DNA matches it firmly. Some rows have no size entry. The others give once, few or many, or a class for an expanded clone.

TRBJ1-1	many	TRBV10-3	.	CAIRDGWSVSRTEAFF	TGTGCCATCAGGGACGGTTGGAGCGTAAGTCGGACTGAAGCTTTCTTT
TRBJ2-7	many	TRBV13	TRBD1	CASSRKYTGGFYEQYF	TGTGCCAGCAGCCGCAAATACACAGGGGGTTTTTACGAGCAGTACTTC
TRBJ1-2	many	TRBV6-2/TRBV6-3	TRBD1	CASSTRDRALNTF	TGTGCCAGCAGTACGAGGGACAGGGCTTTGAACACCTTC
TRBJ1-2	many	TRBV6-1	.	CASSAQGLSNYGYTF	TGTGCCAGCAGTGCACAGGGACTCTCTAACTATGGCTACACCTTC
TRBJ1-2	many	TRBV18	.	CASSPSGLPRGGYTF	TGTGCCAGCTCCCCTTCAGGTCTCCCAAGGGGTGGCTACACCTTC
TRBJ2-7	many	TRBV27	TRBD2	CASSFLAGGFEQYF	TGTGCCAGCAGTTTCCTAGCGGGGGGATTCGAGCAGTACTTC
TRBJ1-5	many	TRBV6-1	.	CASSEALRGTRQPQHF	TGTGCCAGCAGTGAAGCGCTTCGGGGGACGCGTCAGCCCCAGCATTTT
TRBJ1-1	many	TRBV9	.	CASSLRGWNTEAFF	TGTGCCAGCAGCCTCCGCGGATGGAACACTGAAGCTTTCTTT
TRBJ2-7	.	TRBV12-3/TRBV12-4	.	CASSGTGRRHEQYF	TGTGCCAGCAGTGGGACGGGGCGGCGGCACGAGCAGTACTTC
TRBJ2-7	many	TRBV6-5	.	CASSYVVYPQDYEQYF	TGTGCCAGCAGTTACGTGGTCTATCCACAAGACTACGAGCAGTACTTC
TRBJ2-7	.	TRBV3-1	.	CASSLDRSHEQYF	TGTGCCAGCAGCCTAGATCGGTCGCACGAGCAGTACTTC
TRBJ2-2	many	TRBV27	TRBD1	CASSIPRGQGNTGELFF	TGTGCCAGCAGTATCCCTCGGGGACAGGGGAACACCGGGGAGCTGTTTTTT
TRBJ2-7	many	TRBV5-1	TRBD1	CASSLTGTGTYEQYF	TGCGCCAGCAGCCTGACCGGGACAGGGACCTACGAGCAGTACTTC